This TCR beta chain was captured in a study of CD8+ T cells in alopecia areata. In the study overall: Spontaneously alopecic C3H/HeJ graft donors, about 6-13 months old, gave skin to roughly 7-11-week-old female C3H/HeJ mice.

Extracted RNA was reverse transcribed into cDNA, the sequencing template. Sequenced by immunoSEQ multiplex PCR; TCRdb stores in-frame clones only, minus some. The sample counts around 300,000 clones, none seen once; the ten largest own more than 1%. A remark on this clone: These gene names are mouse names. The observed sequence ends 4 residues before the CDR3 terminus, with the missing tail filled in from the germline J gene.

Separation of pooled cutaneous lymph node cells was by sorting with CD4, CD8alpha, NKG2D, NKG2ACE and other markers. The CDR3 has 15 amino acids. CDR1 and CDR2 from the germline V gene are FNHDT and SITEND (reference sequence). Trimming removed 4 bases from V and 2 bases from J, with 14 bases in between. The sequence was collected from a C3H/HeJ mouse with alopecia areata. Mouse strain MHC haplotype: H2-k. The rearrangement uses TRBV19 and TRBJ2-5; tentatively, D is TRBD2 (6 bases). The sequenced sample was CD4+ T cells sorted from a lymph node. The covered CDR3 bases are TGTGCCAGCAGTCTCTCTCCGGGACTCCAAGAC. This translates into CASSLSPGLQD. The whole CDR3 is CASSLSPGLQDTQYF.